The rows below give T cell receptor beta chains drawn from one sample of a study of blood T cell repertoires in COVID-19. Only in-frame clones appear in the TCRdb table, and some are missing; sequencing was by immunoSEQ multiplex PCR. The table includes a few hundred thousand clones, 80% to 95% detected once. The specimen was PBMCs or T cells enriched from blood (not recorded which). Receptor source: a man between 18 and 29 years old who had recovered from COVID-19. Each CDR3 is given with its conserved first and last residue. Each record gives: clone size, J gene, D gene, V gene, CDR3 DNA, CDR3 protein. A D gene is named only where the DNA matches it firmly. Expanded clones get a size class; other rows say once, few or many, or leave the size out.

abundance: NA
j_gene: TRBJ2-1
d_gene: NA
v_gene: TRBV5-1
CDR3nt: TGCGCCAGCAGCTTTTCGGCCCGAAGGGGGGGTGAGCAGTTCTTC
CDR3aa: CASSFSARRGGEQFF

abundance: NA
j_gene: TRBJ2-5
d_gene: NA
v_gene: TRBV5-1
CDR3nt: TGCGCCAGCAGCCTTAGGAACTTAGCGGAGACCCAGTACTTC
CDR3aa: CASSLRNLAETQYF

abundance: NA
j_gene: TRBJ2-1
d_gene: TRBD2
v_gene: TRBV10-3
CDR3nt: TGTGCCATCAGTGCGGGACTAGCGGGAGAGAGTGAGCAGTTCTTC
CDR3aa: CAISAGLAGESEQFF

abundance: NA
j_gene: TRBJ1-4
d_gene: NA
v_gene: TRBV7-9
CDR3nt: TGTGCCAGCAGCTTAGCGTCGGGAACAGCTAATGAAAAACTGTTTTTT
CDR3aa: CASSLASGTANEKLFF

abundance: NA
j_gene: TRBJ2-1
d_gene: TRBD2
v_gene: TRBV7-2
CDR3nt: TGTGCCAGCAGCTTTGGGCCGGGACTAGCGAATGAGCAGTTCTTC
CDR3aa: CASSFGPGLANEQFF

abundance: NA
j_gene: TRBJ1-3
d_gene: NA
v_gene: TRBV29-1
CDR3nt: TGCAGCGTTACCCCAGGGGCTGGAAACACCATATATTTT
CDR3aa: CSVTPGAGNTIYF

abundance: NA
j_gene: TRBJ2-4
d_gene: TRBD1
v_gene: TRBV27
CDR3nt: TGTGCCAGCAGTTTATCGACAGGGGGGAACATTCAGTACTTC
CDR3aa: CASSLSTGGNIQYF

abundance: NA
j_gene: TRBJ2-1
d_gene: TRBD2
v_gene: TRBV9
CDR3nt: TGTGCCAGCAGCGTAGTAGGGACTAGCGGCCGCACGCTCCACTCCTACAATGAGCAGTTCTTC
CDR3aa: CASSVVGTSGRTLHSYNEQFF

abundance: once
j_gene: TRBJ2-1
d_gene: NA
v_gene: TRBV5-1
CDR3nt: TGCGCCAGCAGCCCCTTTCCAAGCACGTTGGGCCGCCGATTCTTC
CDR3aa: CASSPFPSTLGRRFF

abundance: once
j_gene: TRBJ2-7
d_gene: TRBD2
v_gene: TRBV6-1
CDR3nt: TGTGCCAGCAGTGAAGTTTTCAGCGGGATCTACGAGCAGTACTTC
CDR3aa: CASSEVFSGIYEQYF

abundance: NA
j_gene: TRBJ1-4
d_gene: TRBD1
v_gene: TRBV11-3
CDR3nt: TGTGCCAGCAGCTTAGTAATAGGGCGGCCGGACAGGGCTAATGAAAAACTGTTTTTT
CDR3aa: CASSLVIGRPDRANEKLFF

abundance: NA
j_gene: TRBJ2-3
d_gene: NA
v_gene: TRBV11-2
CDR3nt: TGTGCCAGCAGTCCCGGGAGCACAGATACGCAGTATTTT
CDR3aa: CASSPGSTDTQYF

abundance: NA
j_gene: TRBJ1-6
d_gene: TRBD1
v_gene: TRBV10-3
CDR3nt: TGTGCCATCAGTGGGATGACAGGGAATTCACCCCTCCACTTT
CDR3aa: CAISGMTGNSPLHF

abundance: NA
j_gene: TRBJ1-6
d_gene: NA
v_gene: TRBV5-4
CDR3nt: TGTGCCAGCAGCTTAAGGGAGTATAATTCACCCCTCCACTTT
CDR3aa: CASSLREYNSPLHF

abundance: NA
j_gene: TRBJ2-2
d_gene: NA
v_gene: TRBV7-3
CDR3nt: TGTGCCAGCAGCTCAGGTCCTGTTGGCACCGGGGAGCTGTTTTTT
CDR3aa: CASSSGPVGTGELFF

abundance: once
j_gene: TRBJ2-7
d_gene: NA
v_gene: TRBV3-1/TRBV3-2
CDR3nt: TGTGCCAGCAGCCGGGGGCCGGCCAGCTCCTACGAGCAGTACTTC
CDR3aa: CASSRGPASSYEQYF

abundance: NA
j_gene: TRBJ2-1
d_gene: TRBD1
v_gene: TRBV27
CDR3nt: TGTGCCAGCAGTTTGGGACAGTACAATGAGCAGTTCTTC
CDR3aa: CASSLGQYNEQFF

abundance: NA
j_gene: TRBJ2-2
d_gene: TRBD1
v_gene: TRBV7-9
CDR3nt: TGTGCCAGCAGCGATGGGACAGGGGAGAACACCGGGGAGCTGTTTTTT
CDR3aa: CASSDGTGENTGELFF

abundance: NA
j_gene: TRBJ2-7
d_gene: NA
v_gene: TRBV5-6
CDR3nt: TGTGCCAGCAGCTCGAACCAGGGATCCTACGAGCAGTACTTC
CDR3aa: CASSSNQGSYEQYF

abundance: NA
j_gene: TRBJ1-3
d_gene: NA
v_gene: TRBV6-1
CDR3nt: TGTGCCAGCAGTGATATGGCCAGGCCGGGAAACACCATATATTTT
CDR3aa: CASSDMARPGNTIYF

abundance: NA
j_gene: TRBJ2-7
d_gene: NA
v_gene: TRBV28
CDR3nt: TGTGCCAGCAGAACGGACTTGGCGGATCTTCCCGGGGAGCAGTACTTC
CDR3aa: CASRTDLADLPGEQYF

abundance: NA
j_gene: TRBJ2-2
d_gene: NA
v_gene: TRBV24-1
CDR3nt: TGTGCCACCAGCCAACCTTTCCCGGGAGCGGCCGGGGAGCTGTTTTTT
CDR3aa: CATSQPFPGAAGELFF

abundance: NA
j_gene: TRBJ2-7
d_gene: TRBD2
v_gene: TRBV5-1
CDR3nt: TGCGCCAGCAGCTTTGGTCCTCTAGCGGGAGGGCCCTACGAGCAGTACTTC
CDR3aa: CASSFGPLAGGPYEQYF

abundance: NA
j_gene: TRBJ1-2
d_gene: NA
v_gene: TRBV3-1/TRBV3-2
CDR3nt: TGTGCCAGCAGCCAAGATCCGGCATCCGGGGTTTATGGCTACACCTTC
CDR3aa: CASSQDPASGVYGYTF

abundance: once
j_gene: TRBJ1-6
d_gene: NA
v_gene: TRBV23-1
CDR3nt: TGCGCCAGCAGTCAATCGTTGAGCTCCTATAATTCACCCCTCCACTTT
CDR3aa: CASSQSLSSYNSPLHF

abundance: once
j_gene: TRBJ1-3
d_gene: NA
v_gene: TRBV6-5
CDR3nt: TGTGCCAGCAGCCCCACCGGGGGAAACACCATATATTTT
CDR3aa: CASSPTGGNTIYF